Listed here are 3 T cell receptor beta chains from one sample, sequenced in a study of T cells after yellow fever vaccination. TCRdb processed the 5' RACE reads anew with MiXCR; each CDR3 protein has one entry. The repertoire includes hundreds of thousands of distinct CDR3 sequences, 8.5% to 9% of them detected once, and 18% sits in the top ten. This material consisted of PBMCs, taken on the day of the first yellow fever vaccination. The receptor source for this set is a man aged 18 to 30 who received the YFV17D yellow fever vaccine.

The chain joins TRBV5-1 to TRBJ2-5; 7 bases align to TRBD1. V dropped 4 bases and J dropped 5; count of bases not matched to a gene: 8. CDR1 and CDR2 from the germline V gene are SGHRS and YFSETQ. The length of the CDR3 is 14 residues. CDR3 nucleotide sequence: TGCGCCAGCAGCCAAGTGACAGGGCGGGAGACCCAGTACTTC. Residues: CASSQVTGRETQYF.

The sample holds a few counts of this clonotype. The CDR3 DNA sequence: TGCAGTGCTAGGACAGGGGGAAGCGGACGTTCACCCCTCCACTTT. Encoded protein: CSARTGGSGRSPLHF. The chain joins TRBV20-1 to TRBJ1-6, with 9 bases matching TRBD1. Germline V CDR1 and CDR2: DFQATT, SNEGSKA (reference sequence). Unmatched junction bases numbered 9, after V lost 3 bases and J lost 9 bases. CDR3 length: 15 amino acids.

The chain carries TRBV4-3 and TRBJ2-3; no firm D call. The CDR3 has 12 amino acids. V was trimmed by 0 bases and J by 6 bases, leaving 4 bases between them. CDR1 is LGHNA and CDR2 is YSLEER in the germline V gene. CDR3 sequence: CASSQERDTQYF. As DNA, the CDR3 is TGCGCCAGCAGCCAAGAGCGGGATACGCAGTATTTT.